A single sample is the source of the 16 T cell receptor beta chains below, sequenced in a study of cytomegalovirus exposure and HLA in healthy donors. Use of 60 Vbeta and 13 Jbeta primers characterized the PCR. The repertoire was sequenced with immunoSEQ multiplex PCR; TCRdb's copy has only in-frame clones and lacks some. Here the sample spans fewer than 120,000 clones, 70% to 85% being singletons. The sample comprised PBMCs. The receptors were gathered from a man aged 25 to 45 in good health and CMV-seropositive.

This clone was observed once. The chain employs TRBV25-1 and TRBJ1-4, with 9 bases matching TRBD1. With V trimmed by 5 bases and J by 8 bases, 6 bases remained unmatched. The CDR3 runs 14 residues. Germline assignment: CDR1 MGHDK and CDR2 SYGVNS. The CDR3 reads CASSPDRGTEKLFF. The DNA for the CDR3 is TGTGCCAGCAGTCCCGACAGGGGGACCGAAAAACTGTTTTTT.

This clone was counted a single time. The V call is TRBV19, the J call TRBJ1-2, with 11 nucleotides matching TRBD1. Germline values: CDR1 LNHDA, CDR2 SQIVND (reference sequence). The CDR3 runs 15 residues. Trimming took 6 bases from V and 6 from J; bases not matched to a gene: 9. CDR3 region: CASREGGQGVHGYTF. CDR3 DNA sequence: TGTGCCAGTAGGGAGGGGGGACAGGGGGTTCATGGCTACACCTTC.

The rearrangement joins TRBV29-1 to TRBJ1-2, with D possibly being TRBD1 (6 bases). This CDR3 is 13 amino acids long. V lost 4 bases and J 1 base, leaving 10 bases between the germline ends. Germline CDR1 reads SQVTM; CDR2 reads ANQGSEA. CDR3 DNA: TGCAGCGTTGGTGAGGGGGTTAACTATGGCTACACCTTC. Translation: CSVGEGVNYGYTF. The full variable domain, with the rest looked up from reference TRBV29-1 and TRBJ1-2, is SAVISQKPSRDICQRGTSLTIQCQVDSQVTMMFWYRQQPGQSLTLIATANQGSEATYESGFVIDKFPISRPNLTFSTLTVSNMSPEDSSIYLCSVGEGVNYGYTFGSGTRLTVV.

V is TRBV7-8 and J is TRBJ1-2; D may be TRBD1 (5 bases). The V end lost 5 bases, the J end lost 2 bases, and 21 bases lay between the germline ends. Germline V lookup: CDR1 SGHVS, CDR2 FQNEAQ. This CDR3 region has 17 residues. CDR3 nucleotides: TGTGCCAGCAGCATACAACTTGGGGCCGGGGGAAACTATGGCTACACCTTC. Its protein product is CASSIQLGAGGNYGYTF.

This clone was seen a handful of times. The chain links TRBV7-6 to TRBJ1-5; 10 bases are shared with TRBD1. CDR1 is SGHVS, CDR2 FNYEAQ, per germline. V lost 3 bases to trimming and J lost 6 bases; unmatched junction nucleotides: 2. This CDR3 is built from 14 residues. The CDR3 reads CASSLTGGGQPQHF. Written as DNA, the CDR3 is TGTGCCAGCAGCTTGACAGGGGGCGGTCAGCCCCAGCATTTT.

This clone occurred a few times. The rearrangement joins TRBV5-6 to TRBJ2-7, with 12 bases fitting TRBD2. Trimming took 7 bases from V and 2 from J; bases not matched to a gene: 1. CDR1 is SGHDT and CDR2 is YYEEEE in the germline V gene. The CDR3 covers 13 residues. The CDR3 nucleotides are TGTGCCAGCTCTAGCGGGGGGGCCTACGAGCAGTACTTC. Amino acid sequence: CASSSGGAYEQYF.

V and J are TRBV9 and TRBJ2-3; no clear D gene. The CDR3 is 14 amino acids. Trimming shortened V by 3 bases and J by 1 base, and 9 bases separated the two germline ends. In germline, CDR1 is SGDLS, CDR2 YYNGEE. CDR3 sequence: CASSEPSRTDTQYF. The CDR3 DNA follows: TGTGCCAGCAGCGAGCCCTCACGCACAGATACGCAGTATTTT.

The chain couples TRBV19 to TRBJ2-3, with D unclear. CDR1 is LNHDA, CDR2 SQIVND, per germline (reference sequence). Trimming took 10 bases from V and 7 from J, leaving 18 bases between them. This CDR3 contains 13 residues. The CDR3 spells CATAPTVRNTQYF. The CDR3 region has the DNA TGTGCCACCGCTCCAACGGTGCGGAATACGCAGTATTTT.

For this clone: The same CDR3 arises from other DNA sequences in this sample as well. The rearrangement uses TRBV5-8 and TRBJ1-6; 9 bases are shared with TRBD1. This CDR3 spans 14 amino acids. Unmatched junction bases numbered 3, after V lost 4 bases and J lost 7 bases. Per germline, CDR1 SGHTS and CDR2 YDEGEE. The DNA for the CDR3 is TGTGCCAGCAGCCTAGGACAGGGGAATTCACCCCTCCACTTT. Encoded protein: CASSLGQGNSPLHF. Full variable domain (remainder filled in from reference TRBV5-8 and TRBJ1-6): EAGVTQSPTHLIKTRGQQATLRCSPISGHTSVYWYQQALGLGLQFLLWYDEGEERNRGNFPPRFSGRQFPNYSSELNVNALELEDSALYLCASSLGQGNSPLHFGNGTRLTVT.

This clone was observed once. The V and J genes are TRBV11-2 and TRBJ2-7, with no clear D. Germline lookup yields CDR1 SGHAT and CDR2 FQNNGV. Trimming cost V 0 bases and J 3 bases, with 6 bases left between them. The CDR3 loop spans 13 amino acids. CDR3 nucleotide sequence: TGTGCCAGCAGCTTAGATAGCAACTACGAGCAGTACTTC. Translation gives CASSLDSNYEQYF.

This chain links TRBV30 with TRBJ1-1; D is ambiguous. Trimming took 0 bases from V and 0 from J, leaving 5 bases between them. Germline loops: CDR1 GTSNPN, CDR2 SVGIG (reference sequence). This CDR3 has 13 amino acids. In nucleotides, the CDR3 is TGTGCCTGGAGTGTATCTATGAACACTGAAGCTTTCTTT. Residues: CAWSVSMNTEAFF.

The V gene is TRBV30, the J gene TRBJ1-2; 11 nucleotides align to TRBD1. The CDR3 contains 15 residues. CDR1 is GTSNPN, CDR2 SVGIG, per germline (reference sequence). V was clipped by 1 base and J by 4 bases; unmatched bases: 5. The CDR3 region has the DNA TGTGCCTGGAGTGGCCGGGACAGGGGGTTCTATGGCTACACCTTC. Protein: CAWSGRDRGFYGYTF.

This chain links TRBV30 with TRBJ2-1; TRBD2 matches 10 bases. Germline V lookup: CDR1 GTSNPN, CDR2 SVGIG (reference sequence). Trimming took 3 bases from V and 7 from J; bases not matched to a gene: 6. There are 14 residues in the CDR3. CDR3 sequence reads: CAWSSGGAINEQFF. The CDR3 DNA follows: TGTGCCTGGAGCAGCGGGGGGGCCATAAATGAGCAGTTCTTC.

This clone appeared a single time. This chain connects TRBV6-5 to TRBJ2-5; the D is unclear. TRBJ2-7 explains the end of the DNA better; the J call may be wrong. The CDR3 covers 13 residues. CDR1 MNHEY and CDR2 SVGAGI come from the germline V gene. CDR3 sequence reads: CASSYAGSYEQYF. CDR3 DNA: TGTGCCAGCAGTTACGCAGGAAGCTACGAGCAGTACTTC.

In this sample, this clone turned up a few times. The chain employs TRBV5-1 and TRBJ1-1; 7 bases fit TRBD1. The CDR3 is made up of 15 amino acids. J was trimmed by 0 bases and V by 4 bases; bases with no gene match: 6. Looked up from germline, CDR1 is SGHRS and CDR2 is YFSETQ. The CDR3: CASSPGQRMNTEAFF. CDR3 sequence (DNA): TGCGCCAGCAGCCCGGGACAGCGGATGAACACTGAAGCTTTCTTT.

The V and J genes are TRBV5-5 and TRBJ2-7; TRBD2 matches at 10 bases. This CDR3 is 15 amino acids long. The germline V gene encodes CDR1 SGHKS and CDR2 YYEKEE (reference sequence). The junction had 3 bases not matched to a gene; V was cut back by 0 bases and J by 3 bases. CDR3 DNA sequence: TGTGCCAGCAGCTTGGCACTAGCGGGGTACTACGAGCAGTACTTC. Translated: CASSLALAGYYEQYF.